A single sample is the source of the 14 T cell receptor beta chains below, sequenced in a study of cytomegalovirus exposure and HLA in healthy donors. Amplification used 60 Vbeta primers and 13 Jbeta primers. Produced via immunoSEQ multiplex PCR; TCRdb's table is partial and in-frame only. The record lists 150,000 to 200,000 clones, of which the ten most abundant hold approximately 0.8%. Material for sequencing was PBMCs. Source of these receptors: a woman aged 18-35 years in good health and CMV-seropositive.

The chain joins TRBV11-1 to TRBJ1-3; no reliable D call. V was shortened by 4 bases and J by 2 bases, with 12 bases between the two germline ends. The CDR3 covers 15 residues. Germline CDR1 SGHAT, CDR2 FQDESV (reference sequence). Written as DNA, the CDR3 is TGTGCCAGCAGCTCCATTGGAGGGACTGGAAACACCATATATTTT. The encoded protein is CASSSIGGTGNTIYF.

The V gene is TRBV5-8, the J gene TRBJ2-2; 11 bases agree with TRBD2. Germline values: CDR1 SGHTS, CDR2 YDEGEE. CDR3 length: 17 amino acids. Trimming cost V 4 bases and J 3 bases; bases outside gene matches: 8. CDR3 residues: CASSPFLAGGDTGELFF. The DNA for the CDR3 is TGTGCCAGCAGCCCCTTTTTAGCGGGAGGGGACACCGGGGAGCTGTTTTTT.

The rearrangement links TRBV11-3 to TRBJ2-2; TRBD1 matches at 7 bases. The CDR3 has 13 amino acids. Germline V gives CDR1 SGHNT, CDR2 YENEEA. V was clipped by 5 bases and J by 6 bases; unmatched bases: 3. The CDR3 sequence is CASSLDRAGELFF. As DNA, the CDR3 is TGTGCCAGCAGCCTTGACAGGGCCGGGGAGCTGTTTTTT.

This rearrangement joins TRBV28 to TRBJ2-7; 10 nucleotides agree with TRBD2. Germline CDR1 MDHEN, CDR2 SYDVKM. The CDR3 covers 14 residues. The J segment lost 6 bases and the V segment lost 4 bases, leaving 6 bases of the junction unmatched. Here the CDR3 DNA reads TGTGCCAGCAGTTCACCCGGGACTAGCGCCGAGCAGTACTTC. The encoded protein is CASSSPGTSAEQYF. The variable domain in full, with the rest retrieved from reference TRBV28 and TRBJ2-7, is DVKVTQSSRYLVKRTGEKVFLECVQDMDHENMFWYRQDPGLGLRLIYFSYDVKMKEKGDIPEGYSVSREKKERFSLILESASTNQTSMYLCASSSPGTSAEQYFGPGTRLTVT.

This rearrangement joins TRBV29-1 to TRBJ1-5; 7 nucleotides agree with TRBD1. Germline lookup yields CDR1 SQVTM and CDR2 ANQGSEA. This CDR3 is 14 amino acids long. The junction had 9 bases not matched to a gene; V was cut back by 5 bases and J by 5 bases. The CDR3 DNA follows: TGCAGCGTTTCGCAGGGGGAGTTAGATCAGCCCCAGCATTTT. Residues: CSVSQGELDQPQHF.

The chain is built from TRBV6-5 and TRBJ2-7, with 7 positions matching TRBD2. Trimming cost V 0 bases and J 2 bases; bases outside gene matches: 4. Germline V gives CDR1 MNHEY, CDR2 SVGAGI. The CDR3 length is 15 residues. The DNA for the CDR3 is TGTGCCAGCAGTTACTCGCGGGAGCCCCCCTACGAGCAGTACTTC. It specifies CASSYSREPPYEQYF.

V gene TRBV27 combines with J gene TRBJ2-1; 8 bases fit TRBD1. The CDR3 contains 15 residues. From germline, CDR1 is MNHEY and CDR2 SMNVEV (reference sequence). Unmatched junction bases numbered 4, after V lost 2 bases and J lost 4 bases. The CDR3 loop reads CASSLTGGWYNEQFF. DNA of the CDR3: TGTGCCAGCAGTTTAACAGGGGGTTGGTACAATGAGCAGTTCTTC.

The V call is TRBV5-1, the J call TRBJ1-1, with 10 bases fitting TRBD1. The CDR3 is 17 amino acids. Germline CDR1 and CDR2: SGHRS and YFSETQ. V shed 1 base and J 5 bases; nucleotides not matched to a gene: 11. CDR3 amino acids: CASSLKPMDRGETEAFF. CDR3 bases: TGCGCCAGCAGCTTGAAACCTATGGACAGGGGGGAAACTGAAGCTTTCTTT.

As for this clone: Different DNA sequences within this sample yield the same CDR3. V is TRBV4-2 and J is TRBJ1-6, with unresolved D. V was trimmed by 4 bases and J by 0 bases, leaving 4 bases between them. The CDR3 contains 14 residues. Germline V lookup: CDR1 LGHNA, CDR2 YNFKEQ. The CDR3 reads CASSRDSYNSPLHF. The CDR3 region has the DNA TGTGCCAGCAGCCGCGACTCCTATAATTCACCCCTCCACTTT.

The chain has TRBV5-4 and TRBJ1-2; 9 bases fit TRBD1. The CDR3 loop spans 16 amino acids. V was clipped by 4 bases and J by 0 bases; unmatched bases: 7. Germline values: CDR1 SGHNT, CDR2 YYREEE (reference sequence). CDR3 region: CASSVDRGFTNYGYTF. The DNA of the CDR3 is TGTGCCAGCAGCGTGGACAGGGGCTTTACTAACTATGGCTACACCTTC. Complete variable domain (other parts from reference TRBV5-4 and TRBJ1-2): ETGVTQSPTHLIKTRGQQVTLRCSSQSGHNTVSWYQQALGQGPQFIFQYYREEENGRGNFPPRFSGLQFPNYSSELNVNALELDDSALYLCASSVDRGFTNYGYTFGSGTRLTVV.

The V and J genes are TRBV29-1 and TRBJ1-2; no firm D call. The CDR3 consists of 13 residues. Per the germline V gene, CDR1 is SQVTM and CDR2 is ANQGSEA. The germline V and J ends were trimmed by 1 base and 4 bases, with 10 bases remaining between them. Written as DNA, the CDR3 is TGCAGCGTTGAAGTGGGAGATAGCTATGGCTACACCTTC. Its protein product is CSVEVGDSYGYTF.

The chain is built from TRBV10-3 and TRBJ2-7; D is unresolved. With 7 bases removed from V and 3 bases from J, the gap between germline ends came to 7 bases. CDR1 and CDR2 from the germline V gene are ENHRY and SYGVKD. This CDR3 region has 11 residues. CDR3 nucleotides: TGTGCCATCATGGCAGACTACGAGCAGTACTTC. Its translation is CAIMADYEQYF.

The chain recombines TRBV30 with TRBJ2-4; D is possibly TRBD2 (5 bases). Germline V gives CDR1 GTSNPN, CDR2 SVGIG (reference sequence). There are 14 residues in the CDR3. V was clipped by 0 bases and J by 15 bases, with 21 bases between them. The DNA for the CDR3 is TGTGCCTGGAGTGTATCAAGGCAGACTCCGGACTTGTACTTC. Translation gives CAWSVSRQTPDLYF.

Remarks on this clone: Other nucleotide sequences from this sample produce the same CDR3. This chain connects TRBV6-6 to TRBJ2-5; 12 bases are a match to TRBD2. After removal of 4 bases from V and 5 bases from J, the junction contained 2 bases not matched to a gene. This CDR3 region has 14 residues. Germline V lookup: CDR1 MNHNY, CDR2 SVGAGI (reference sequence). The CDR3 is CASSSGTSGETQYF. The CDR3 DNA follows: TGTGCCAGCAGTTCCGGGACTAGCGGGGAGACCCAGTACTTC.